This T cell receptor (beta chain) was sequenced during a study of shared clonotypes between healthy human individuals. The study, taken as a whole, reports: Larger richness was generally estimated for naive than memory subsets.

Running of the assay took place at deep level. Some clones are missing from TCRdb's copy, which holds only in-frame ones; the method was immunoSEQ multiplex PCR. The sample holds roughly 660,000 clones, 90% seen once. The CDR3 totals 13 residues. Trimming removed 2 bases from V and 3 bases from J; junction bases left unmatched: 1. Per germline, CDR1 MNHEY and CDR2 SMNVEV (reference sequence). CD45RO+ cells plus CCR7-negative CD45RA+ TemRA cells formed CD8 memory. Comments on this clone: Antigen: not known.

The TCR sequence derives from a man aged 18 to 30 in good health. Some clones in this sample may be carry-over from other donors' samples. Sequenced sample: memory CD8+ T cells from PBMCs. As to subset: CD45RO+ cells pooled with CCR7-negative TemRA cells. This chain connects TRBV27 to TRBJ2-7; 7 bases are a match to TRBD2. The CDR3 nucleotides are TGTGCCAGCAGTTTAGGACTAGACTACGAGCAGTACTTC. As protein: CASSLGLDYEQYF.